Each of the 11 T cell receptor beta chains below was sequenced from the same sample in a study of T cell responses to AZD1222 COVID-19 vaccine (dated by TCRdb to about 2021). The library was produced with the immunoSEQ multiplex PCR assay. In its TCRdb copy, this immuneACCESS table keeps in-frame sequences only and misses some clones. Where compared with another copy, unresolved V genes explain less than half of these, and the others have no known cause. This sample is represented by around 110,000 clones; more than 85% of them were singletons. About 2.7% of the sample is held by the ten biggest clonotypes. This specimen's time point label, per the study, means: baseline before first vaccination. This specimen consisted of peripheral blood, obtained on day 0 of AZD1222 vaccination. The receptors were sampled from an adult in good health.

The chain couples TRBV5-6 to TRBJ1-4, with D unclear. The CDR3 is made up of 15 amino acids. Germline CDR1 is SGHDT and CDR2 is YYEEEE. V lost 0 bases, J lost 0 bases, and 6 bases lay in between. The CDR3 nucleotides are TGTGCCAGCAGCTTGGACGGTGCAACTAATGAAAAACTGTTTTTT. Its protein product is CASSLDGATNEKLFF. The full variable domain, in which reference TRBV5-6 and TRBJ1-4 provide the parts outside the CDR3, is DAGVTQSPTHLIKTRGQQVTLRCSPKSGHDTVSWYQQALGQGPQFIFQYYEEEERQRGNFPDRFSGHQFPNYSSELNVNALLLGDSALYLCASSLDGATNEKLFFGSGTQLSVL.

In this sample, this clone turned up once. The chain is built from TRBV28 and TRBJ2-3; maybe TRBD2 (5 bases). V dropped 8 bases and J dropped 2 bases, with 14 bases sitting between them. The V gene's germline CDR1 is MDHEN and CDR2 SYDVKM. This CDR3 contains 14 residues. The CDR3 DNA reads TGTGCCAGCCGCTACGGGATACACACAGATACGCAGTATTTT. Its protein is CASRYGIHTDTQYF.

The V gene is TRBV2, the J gene TRBJ1-1; D is unclear. Trimming removed 1 base from V and 4 bases from J, with 10 bases in between. The germline V gene has CDR1 SNHLY and CDR2 FYNNEI. The CDR3 runs 14 residues. In DNA form, the CDR3 reads TGTGCCAGCAGTGAAGAGGCAATAGGCACTGAAGCTTTCTTT. Residues: CASSEEAIGTEAFF. The full variable domain, in which reference TRBV2 and TRBJ1-1 provide the parts outside the CDR3, is EPEVTQTPSHQVTQMGQEVILRCVPISNHLYFYWYRQILGQKVEFLVSFYNNEISEKSEIFDDQFSVERPDGSNFTLKIRSTKLEDSAMYFCASSEEAIGTEAFFGQGTRLTVV.

The chain is built from TRBV19 and TRBJ1-1, with D possibly TRBD1 on 6 matching bases. CDR3 length: 15 amino acids. Between the trimmed V and J ends, which lost 7 bases and 4 bases, there was a span of 19 bases. Germline V gene lookup returns CDR1 LNHDA and CDR2 SQIVND (reference sequence). CDR3 sequence: CASTDRGAKGTEAFF. CDR3 DNA sequence: TGTGCCAGTACCGATCGGGGGGCGAAGGGCACTGAAGCTTTCTTT.

This clone was counted once. The chain has TRBV30 and TRBJ2-5; possibly TRBD1 for D (6 bases). The ends were cut back, 3 bases at V and 4 bases at J, with 12 bases in the middle. This CDR3 is built from 13 residues. Germline V gives CDR1 GTSNPN, CDR2 SVGIG (reference sequence). The CDR3 region is CAWSQGFGETQYF. DNA for the CDR3: TGTGCCTGGAGCCAGGGGTTTGGAGAGACCCAGTACTTC.

This chain connects TRBV27 to TRBJ1-6; 11 nucleotides agree with TRBD1. CDR1 and CDR2 from the germline V gene are MNHEY and SMNVEV (reference sequence). The CDR3 covers 15 residues. The trim removed 6 bases at V and 9 bases at J, leaving 7 bases unmatched. The CDR3 sequence: CASRDGQGAGSPLHF. For the CDR3, the DNA is TGTGCCAGCAGGGACGGACAGGGGGCAGGTTCACCCCTCCACTTT.

The V gene is TRBV6-5, the J gene TRBJ1-2; TRBD1 matches 12 bases. Germline-derived CDR1 and CDR2 are MNHEY and SVGAGI. V lost 6 bases and J lost 7; bases outside the gene matches: 9. This CDR3 is 15 amino acids long. DNA for the CDR3: TGTGCCAGCAGGAAACCGGGACAGGGGGCGACTGGCTACACCTTC. It translates to CASRKPGQGATGYTF.

The chain has TRBV19 and TRBJ1-1; tentatively, D is TRBD1 (6 bases). Deletions cut 8 bases from V and 3 bases from J, with 13 bases between. CDR3 length: 13 residues. Germline V CDR1 and CDR2: LNHDA, SQIVND (reference sequence). In DNA form, the CDR3 reads TGTGCCAGTGGCGCCAGGGGTCACACTGAAGCTTTCTTT. This codes for CASGARGHTEAFF.

This rearrangement joins TRBV7-8 to TRBJ1-5; maybe TRBD1 (6 bases). Trimming shortened V by 5 bases and J by 3 bases, and 11 bases separated the two germline ends. Looked up from germline, CDR1 is SGHVS and CDR2 is FQNEAQ. The CDR3 contains 14 residues. DNA for the CDR3: TGTGCCAGCAGCGCCCGGGACAACAATCAGCCCCAGCATTTT. Residues: CASSARDNNQPQHF. The full variable domain, with the rest looked up from reference TRBV7-8 and TRBJ1-5, is GAGVSQSPRYKVAKRGQDVALRCDPISGHVSLFWYQQALGQGPEFLTYFQNEAQLDKSGLPSDRFFAERPEGSVSTLKIQRTQQEDSAVYLCASSARDNNQPQHFGDGTRLSIL.

This clone came up a few times. The genes are TRBV28 and TRBJ1-1, with D hard to call. The V end lost 3 bases, the J end lost 6 bases, and 17 bases lay between the germline ends. The CDR3 has 15 amino acids. The germline CDR1 and CDR2 sequences are MDHEN and SYDVKM. CDR3 DNA sequence: TGTGCCAGCAGTTTTGGCGCGGGCAGGCGGCCTGAAGCTTTCTTT. It translates to CASSFGAGRRPEAFF.

The chain has TRBV19 and TRBJ1-4; D uncertain. The CDR3 covers 12 residues. Trimming pared 6 bases from V and 8 bases from J, leaving 10 bases between. CDR1 and CDR2 from the germline V gene are LNHDA and SQIVND (reference sequence). The CDR3 here is CASSPQVEKLFF. The CDR3 DNA reads as TGTGCCAGTAGCCCCCAGGTGGAAAAACTGTTTTTT.